This T cell receptor (beta chain) appears in the sequencing data of a study of shared clonotypes between healthy human individuals. On the study more broadly: Researchers drew samples from two women and a few men aged 18 to 49.

Sorted-subset replicate PCR reactions contained 200 ng DNA, corresponding to about 30,000 T cell genomes. The repertoire was sequenced with immunoSEQ multiplex PCR; TCRdb's copy has only in-frame clones and lacks some. This sample yields about 2.1 million clones, of which about 93% are seen a single time; 1.7% belongs to the top ten. Looked up from germline, CDR1 is LNHDA and CDR2 is SQIVND (reference sequence). The CDR3 has 14 residues. V was pared by 0 bases and J by 4 bases, with 2 bases of the junction left unmatched. Naive CD8 cells lacked CD45RO and underwent positive selection for CCR7, leaving out terminally differentiated effector memory CD45RA+ cells.

This chain joins TRBV19 and TRBJ2-5; the match to TRBD2 covers 7 bases. Sequencing was performed on naive CD8+ T cells from PBMCs. The receptor was isolated from a young man in good health. Some clones in this sample may be carry-over from other donors' samples. CDR3 region: CASSIEPGGETQYF. The CDR3 region has the DNA TGTGCCAGTAGTATAGAGCCGGGGGGAGAGACCCAGTACTTC. Full variable domain (outside the CDR3, taken from reference TRBV19 and TRBJ2-5): DGGITQSPKYLFRKEGQNVTLSCEQNLNHDAMYWYRQDPGQGLRLIYYSQIVNDFQKGDIAEGYSVSREKKESFPLTVTSAQKNPTAFYLCASSIEPGGETQYFGPGTRLLVL.